The 19 T cell receptor beta chains presented below share a single source sample, sequenced in a study of cytomegalovirus exposure and HLA in healthy donors. Both 60 Vbeta primers and 13 Jbeta primers went into the PCR. Sequencing used immunoSEQ multiplex PCR; TCRdb keeps in-frame clones, though not all of them. The sample holds approximately 100,000 clones. The specimen sequenced was PBMCs. All receptors come from a man aged 45-65 years in good health and CMV-seropositive.

The genes are TRBV4-3 and TRBJ2-2, with TRBD2 as a possible D gene (6 bases). Germline V gene data show CDR1 as LGHNA and CDR2 as YSLEER. The CDR3 contains 14 residues. The V end lost 5 bases, the J end lost 2 bases, and 9 bases lay between the germline ends. The CDR3 is CASSFTSNTGELFF. In DNA form, the CDR3 reads TGCGCCAGCAGCTTTACTAGCAACACCGGGGAGCTGTTTTTT.

CDR3 region: CASSLGRFYGYTF. The DNA of the CDR3 is TGTGCCAGCAGCCTAGGCAGGTTCTATGGCTACACCTTC. The J gene is TRBJ1-2, the V gene TRBV7-2, with D unclear. V was shortened by 5 bases and J by 4 bases, with 11 bases between the two germline ends. Germline V gene sequence: CDR1 SGHTA, CDR2 FQGNSA. The CDR3 has 13 residues. The full variable domain, its missing parts supplied by reference TRBV7-2 and TRBJ1-2, is GAGVSQSPSNKVTEKGKDVELRCDPISGHTALYWYRQSLGQGLEFLIYFQGNSAPDKSGLPSDRFSAERTGGSVSTLTIQRTQQEDSAVYLCASSLGRFYGYTFGSGTRLTVV.

The V gene is TRBV9, the J gene TRBJ2-1; 7 bases align to TRBD2. Germline V CDR1 and CDR2: SGDLS, YYNGEE. The CDR3 is 16 amino acids. Germline trimming cut 4 bases from V and 7 bases from J; bases unmatched to any gene: 14. The CDR3 protein is CASSPGVGGWGNEQFF. CDR3 bases: TGTGCCAGCAGCCCCGGGGTGGGAGGGTGGGGGAATGAGCAGTTCTTC.

The J gene is TRBJ2-2, the V gene TRBV14; 12 nucleotides match TRBD2. Per germline, CDR1 SGHDN and CDR2 FVKESK. There are 15 residues in the CDR3. J was trimmed by 6 bases and V by 4 bases; bases with no gene match: 3. CDR3 coding DNA: TGTGCCAGCAGCCCTCGACTAGCGGGAGCCGGGGAGCTGTTTTTT. Translating gives CASSPRLAGAGELFF. Combining the CDR3 with reference TRBV14 and TRBJ2-2 gives the whole variable domain EAGVTQFPSHSVIEKGQTVTLRCDPISGHDNLYWYRRVMGKEIKFLLHFVKESKQDESGMPNNRFLAERTGGTYSTLKVQPAELEDSGVYFCASSPRLAGAGELFFGEGSRLTVL.

The rearrangement uses TRBV5-6 and TRBJ1-3, with D unresolved. The CDR3 covers 14 residues. Trimming removed 1 base at V and 0 bases at J, with 5 bases between. Per the germline V gene, CDR1 is SGHDT and CDR2 is YYEEEE. The CDR3 sequence: CASSLLSSGNTIYF. In nucleotides, the CDR3 is TGTGCCAGCAGCTTGCTAAGCTCTGGAAACACCATATATTTT.

About this clone itself: A junction end diverges from the germline sequence, so it may reflect a read error. The chain combines TRBV7-7 with TRBJ1-5; D is undetermined. The CDR3 runs to 13 residues. CDR1 and CDR2 from the germline V gene are SSHAT and FNYEAQ (reference sequence). The CDR3 bases are TGTGCTAGCAGCAATGGGCCTTATCAGCCCCAGCATTTT. This translates into CASSNGPYQPQHF.

V usage is TRBV5-4 and J usage is TRBJ2-5, with 13 positions matching TRBD2. The DNA matches TRBJ2-7 better at its end, which makes the J call doubtful. The CDR3 contains 15 residues. Germline CDR1 reads SGHNT; CDR2 reads YYREEE (reference sequence). Here the CDR3 DNA reads TGTGCCAGCAGCATACTAGCGGGAGGGCCCGACGAGCAGTACTTC. Amino acids: CASSILAGGPDEQYF.

The chain couples TRBV30 to TRBJ2-2; TRBD2 agrees at 9 bases. Germline V CDR1 and CDR2: GTSNPN, SVGIG (reference sequence). The CDR3 contains 13 residues. The J segment lost 9 bases and the V segment lost 1 base, leaving 3 bases of the junction unmatched. CDR3 in DNA: TGTGCCTGGAGTGATGGACTAGCGCGGGAGCTGTTTTTT. It specifies CAWSDGLARELFF.

The chain couples TRBV5-1 to TRBJ1-4; D is unresolved. Germline V CDR1 and CDR2: SGHRS, YFSETQ. This CDR3 comprises 15 residues. Trimming left V 3 bases short and J 8 bases short, with 17 bases between. The DNA of the CDR3 is TGCGCCAGCAGCTGGACCCCAAGAAGGGAGGAAAAACTGTTTTTT. It codes for CASSWTPRREEKLFF.

The rearrangement joins TRBV11-2 to TRBJ2-7; 10 bases fit TRBD1. Trimming cost V 4 bases and J 2 bases; bases outside gene matches: 8. The CDR3 sequence is 16 residues long. Germline values: CDR1 SGHAT, CDR2 FQNNGV. CDR3 loop: CASSSTRDRGAYEQYF. For the CDR3, the DNA is TGTGCCAGCAGCTCTACTCGGGACAGGGGTGCCTACGAGCAGTACTTC.

The chain has TRBV11-3 and TRBJ2-7, with no clear D. This CDR3 region has 13 residues. The V gene lost 4 bases and the J gene lost 0 bases, with 7 bases spanning the gap. In germline, CDR1 is SGHNT, CDR2 YENEEA. The CDR3 here is CASSSLSSYEQYF. The CDR3 DNA reads TGTGCCAGCAGCTCCCTATCCTCCTACGAGCAGTACTTC. The variable domain in full, with the rest retrieved from reference TRBV11-3 and TRBJ2-7, is EAGVVQSPRYKIIEKKQPVAFWCNPISGHNTLYWYLQNLGQGPELLIRYENEEAVDDSQLPKDRFSAERLKGVDSTLKIQPAELGDSAVYLCASSSLSSYEQYFGPGTRLTVT.

The CDR3 reads CASSIQAGGHQPQHF. CDR3 nucleotides: TGTGCCAGTAGTATCCAGGCAGGGGGCCATCAGCCCCAGCATTTT. V and J are TRBV19 and TRBJ1-5, with TRBD1 matching over 8 bases. CDR1 is LNHDA, CDR2 SQIVND, per germline (reference sequence). The junction had 6 bases not matched to a gene; V was cut back by 3 bases and J by 5 bases. The CDR3 covers 15 residues.

The chain combines TRBV30 with TRBJ1-1; D is uncertain. The CDR3 loop spans 11 amino acids. V was shortened by 2 bases and J by 11 bases, with 12 bases between the two germline ends. CDR1 is GTSNPN and CDR2 is SVGIG in the germline V gene (reference sequence). CDR3 nucleotide sequence: TGTGCCTGGAGTCGGGAGTTTCAGGCTTTCTTT. Amino acids: CAWSREFQAFF. Drawing the rest from reference TRBV30 and TRBJ1-1, the complete variable domain is SQTIHQWPATLVQPVGSPLSLECTVEGTSNPNLYWYRQAAGRGLQLLFYSVGIGQISSEVPQNLSASRPQDRQFILSSKKLLLSDSGFYLCAWSREFQAFFGQGTRLTVV.

The V call is TRBV18, the J call TRBJ1-5, with TRBD1 as a possible D gene (6 bases). The CDR3 has 16 amino acids. V gave up 3 bases and J gave up 7 bases, with 19 bases separating them. Germline V lookup: CDR1 KGHSH, CDR2 LQKENI. CDR3 DNA sequence: TGTGCCAGCTCACCCGATACGGGGGGGGCGAGACAGCCCCAGCATTTT. Protein: CASSPDTGGARQPQHF.

V usage is TRBV6-5 and J usage is TRBJ1-1; maybe TRBD1 (6 bases). V was clipped by 6 bases and J by 6 bases, with 14 bases between them. The CDR3 length is 13 residues. Germline V CDR1 and CDR2: MNHEY, SVGAGI. CDR3 sequence (DNA): TGTGCCAGCAGCCTACAGGGTCGGGCTGAAGCTTTCTTT. Translating it yields CASSLQGRAEAFF.

The J gene is TRBJ2-2, the V gene TRBV6-5, with a weak D call TRBD2 (6 bases). V shed 0 bases and J shed 5 bases, with 13 bases lying between them. The CDR3 is made up of 16 amino acids. The V gene's germline CDR1 is MNHEY and CDR2 SVGAGI. This CDR3 reads CASSYSGLPGTGELFF. Written as DNA, the CDR3 is TGTGCCAGCAGTTACTCGGGACTCCCCGGGACCGGGGAGCTGTTTTTT.

J is TRBJ1-2 and V is TRBV2, with 7 positions matching TRBD1. CDR3 length equals 12 residues. The trim removed 7 bases at V and 5 bases at J, leaving 4 bases unmatched. The germline gives CDR1 SNHLY, CDR2 FYNNEI. CDR3 DNA sequence: TGTGCCAGCAATACAGGGGTATATGGCTACACCTTC. This gives the protein CASNTGVYGYTF. Combining the CDR3 with reference TRBV2 and TRBJ1-2 gives the whole variable domain EPEVTQTPSHQVTQMGQEVILRCVPISNHLYFYWYRQILGQKVEFLVSFYNNEISEKSEIFDDQFSVERPDGSNFTLKIRSTKLEDSAMYFCASNTGVYGYTFGSGTRLTVV.

This chain connects TRBV6-5 to TRBJ2-5; D perhaps matches TRBD1 (5 bases). Germline CDR1 and CDR2: MNHEY and SVGAGI. This CDR3 has 15 amino acids. Trimming shortened V by 6 bases and J by 4 bases, and 18 bases separated the two germline ends. The DNA for the CDR3 is TGTGCCAGCAGCTTCACTCCGCAGGGTGGAGAGACCCAGTACTTC. Translation gives CASSFTPQGGETQYF.

The chain employs TRBV19 and TRBJ1-2; 7 bases fit TRBD1. V gave up 7 bases and J gave up 6 bases; unmatched junction bases: 14. The CDR3 is 15 residues long. Germline-derived CDR1 and CDR2 are LNHDA and SQIVND (reference sequence). Written as DNA, the CDR3 is TGTGCCAGTATAATATCCACGTTGGACAGGAATGGCTACACCTTC. This codes for CASIISTLDRNGYTF.